The entry below gives a single T cell receptor (beta chain) sequence along with its context. The data were obtained in a study of blood T cell repertoires in COVID-19. Overall study: From the United States, Italy and Spain came samples of acute and convalescent COVID-19. T cells, B-cell-depleted T cells, or PBMCs supplied cDNA or gDNA.

In the original workflow: Amplified reference gene primers provided the basis for estimating nucleated cell counts. Only in-frame clones appear in the TCRdb table, and some are missing; sequencing was by immunoSEQ multiplex PCR. V, J and clone size reflect that table, while D and trimming were determined from the DNA. Here the sample spans fewer than 200,000 clones, about 85% being singletons. Germline CDR1 MNHNY, CDR2 SVGAGI (reference sequence). CDR3 size: 13 residues. J gave up 3 bases and V 8 bases, and 5 bases lay outside the gene matches. The receptor comes from a human donor with acute or convalescent COVID-19. The donor label of this sample is uncertain. V and J are TRBV6-6 and TRBJ1-1, with TRBD1 matching over 8 bases. Sequencing used peripheral blood. CDR3 coding DNA: TGTGCCAGCTGCAACAGGGGGTACACTGAAGCTTTCTTT. Amino acid sequence: CASCNRGYTEAFF.